This is a list of T cell receptor beta chains from one sample in a study of cytomegalovirus exposure and HLA in healthy donors. Using immunoSEQ multiplex PCR, the repertoire was profiled, and TCRdb retains in-frame clones only, with some absent. The top ten clones hold approximately 0.84% of a sample with fewer than 400,000 clones, 80% to 90% of them seen once. The specimen was PBMCs. These receptors originate from a woman younger than 30 in good health and CMV-seronegative. CDR3s include the opening cysteine and the closing phenylalanine or tryptophan. A D gene is named only where the DNA matches it firmly. Clone size appears in some rows only: once, few, many, or a class for an expanded clone.

>TRBD2|TRBJ2-2|-|TRBV25-1|17
CASRAPAGIPGTGELFF
TGTGCCAGCAGGGCCCCAGCGGGAATTCCTGGAACCGGGGAGCTGTTTTTT
>-|TRBJ1-5|-|TRBV7-2|17
CASSLEGRATFNQPQHF
TGTGCCAGCAGCTTAGAGGGGAGGGCGACCTTCAATCAGCCCCAGCATTTT
>-|TRBJ1-1|-|TRBV29-1|13
CSVEDFNGTEAFF
TGCAGCGTTGAAGATTTCAACGGCACTGAAGCTTTCTTT
>TRBD2|TRBJ2-1|once|TRBV2|19
CASSHSGTSANHSYNEQFF
TGTGCCAGCAGTCATTCCGGGACTAGCGCAAATCACTCCTACAATGAGCAGTTCTTC
>-|TRBJ1-1|-|TRBV11-2|14
CASSLTAMNTEAFF
TGTGCCAGCAGCCTGACAGCTATGAACACTGAAGCTTTCTTT
>TRBD1|TRBJ1-2|few|TRBV5-1|15
CASSQLPGQGHGYTF
TGCGCCAGCAGCCAACTTCCGGGACAGGGCCATGGCTACACCTTC
>-|TRBJ2-5|-|TRBV7-9|12
CASSLLEETQYF
TGTGCCAGCAGCTTATTAGAAGAGACCCAGTACTTC
>-|TRBJ2-7|-|TRBV4-3|15
CASSPRLGGTYEQYF
TGCGCCAGCAGCCCGAGGCTCGGCGGCACCTACGAGCAGTACTTC
>-|TRBJ1-3|-|TRBV5-1|13
CASAQGTGNTIYF
TGCGCCAGCGCACAGGGTACTGGAAACACCATATATTTT
>TRBD2|TRBJ2-5|-|TRBV6-5|15
CASSRTSGRSETQYF
TGTGCCAGCAGCCGGACTAGCGGGAGATCGGAGACCCAGTACTTC
>TRBD1|TRBJ1-2|-|TRBV4-2|15
CASSQERDRVGGYTF
TGTGCCAGCAGCCAAGAAAGAGACAGGGTAGGCGGCTACACCTTC
>TRBD2|TRBJ2-7|-|TRBV5-1|14
CASCWTSDSYEQYF
TGCGCCAGCTGCTGGACTAGCGACTCCTACGAGCAGTACTTC
>TRBD1|TRBJ2-7|once|TRBV4-1|13
CASSLDRDYEQYF
TGCGCCAGCAGCTTGGACAGGGACTACGAGCAGTACTTC
>TRBD1|TRBJ2-7|-|TRBV4-1|16
CASSQDSDRGRYEQYF
TGCGCCAGCAGCCAAGATTCGGACAGGGGGCGATACGAGCAGTACTTC
>-|TRBJ2-5|-|TRBV6-5|15
CASSSPNREGETQYF
TGTGCCAGCAGCTCACCAAACAGGGAAGGGGAGACCCAGTACTTC
>TRBD2|TRBJ2-1|once|TRBV4-3|14
CASSGSSGDNEQFF
TGCGCCAGCAGTGGGTCTAGCGGAGACAATGAGCAGTTCTTC
>-|TRBJ2-1|-|TRBV18|14
CASSPRGGGREQFF
TGTGCCAGCTCACCACGAGGTGGGGGGAGGGAGCAGTTCTTC
>TRBD2|TRBJ2-5|-|TRBV10-3|12
CAISGLEETQYF
TGTGCCATCTCGGGACTAGAAGAGACCCAGTACTTC
>-|TRBJ2-4|once|TRBV9|15
CASSAHQGTKNIQYF
TGTGCCAGCAGCGCCCATCAGGGGACCAAAAACATTCAGTACTTC
>-|TRBJ1-1|-|TRBV29-1|14
CSVRLHRGDTEAFF
TGCAGCGTGAGATTACACCGGGGTGACACTGAAGCTTTCTTT
>-|TRBJ2-1|-|TRBV11-2|14
CASSPLGPPNEQFF
TGTGCCAGCAGCCCTCTGGGCCCCCCCAATGAGCAGTTCTTC
>TRBD2|TRBJ2-3|-|TRBV12-5|13
CASAAGGTSGKYF
TGTGCTAGTGCCGCTGGAGGGACTAGCGGGAAGTATTTT